These 29 T cell receptor beta chains share one sample of origin, sequenced in a study of blood T cell repertoires in COVID-19. The table came from immunoSEQ multiplex PCR; TCRdb's copy has only in-frame clones and leaves some out. The data hold over 150,000 clones, with 85% to 90% observed a single time. Sequencing was carried out using peripheral blood. These receptors originate from a woman between 65 and 79 years old with COVID-19, enrolled during active disease.

The chain combines TRBV6-5 with TRBJ1-5, with D possibly being TRBD1 (6 bases). Trimming took off 6 bases at V and 3 bases at J, with 12 bases between the two ends. Germline CDR1 and CDR2: MNHEY and SVGAGI. The CDR3 length is 14 residues. For the CDR3, the DNA is TGTGCCAGCAGAAACAGGGAAAACAATCAGCCCCAGCATTTT. As protein: CASRNRENNQPQHF.

DNA for the CDR3: TGCGCCAGCAGCTGGACTAGCGGGGCGAACACCGGGGAGCTGTTTTTT. It translates to CASSWTSGANTGELFF. V and J are TRBV5-1 and TRBJ2-2; 12 bases align to TRBD2. The CDR3 is 16 residues long. Germline loops: CDR1 SGHRS, CDR2 YFSETQ. Losses at the gene ends were 3 bases for V and 0 bases for J; bases not matched to a gene: 0.

This chain connects TRBV7-8 to TRBJ1-1; D is unclear. The length of the CDR3 is 11 residues. CDR1 is SGHVS, CDR2 FQNEAQ, per germline. Trimming pared 5 bases from V and 8 bases from J, leaving 9 bases between. The CDR3 bases are TGTGCCAGCAGCCCCAACCTAGAAGCTTTCTTT. This codes for CASSPNLEAFF.

This sequence joins TRBV2 and TRBJ2-3, with 8 bases identical to TRBD2. V was clipped by 4 bases and J by 5 bases; unmatched bases: 2. The CDR3 consists of 13 residues. Looked up from germline, CDR1 is SNHLY and CDR2 is FYNNEI. The CDR3 here is CASSGTSQDTQYF. CDR3 nucleotide sequence: TGTGCCAGCAGTGGGACTAGCCAAGATACGCAGTATTTT.

The chain links TRBV27 to TRBJ2-7; TRBD1 is a possible D gene (6 bases). The V gene's germline CDR1 is MNHEY and CDR2 SMNVEV (reference sequence). With 6 bases removed from V and 2 bases from J, the gap between germline ends came to 14 bases. This CDR3 contains 14 residues. CDR3 coding DNA: TGTGCCAGCAGGACGCCAGGGGACCCCTACGAGCAGTACTTC. Translated: CASRTPGDPYEQYF.

The chain has TRBV28 and TRBJ1-3; 8 bases agree with TRBD1. Looked up from germline, CDR1 is MDHEN and CDR2 is SYDVKM. The CDR3 spans 14 residues. The J segment lost 6 bases and the V segment lost 1 base, leaving 2 bases of the junction unmatched. The CDR3: CASSLSQGANTIYF. The CDR3 DNA is TGTGCCAGCAGTTTATCCCAGGGGGCAAACACCATATATTTT.

The chain has TRBV10-3 and TRBJ1-1; D is possibly TRBD1 (5 bases). The CDR3 length is 15 residues. The V gene's germline CDR1 is ENHRY and CDR2 SYGVKD. Between the trimmed V and J ends, which lost 11 bases and 4 bases, there was a span of 23 bases. Here the CDR3 reads CASGYSGLRGTEAFF. The CDR3 coding sequence is TGTGCCTCAGGGTACTCAGGACTAAGGGGCACTGAAGCTTTCTTT.

This sequence joins TRBV6-6 and TRBJ2-2; D unclear. The ends were cut back, 0 bases at V and 4 bases at J, with 6 bases in the middle. Germline V gives CDR1 MNHNY, CDR2 SVGAGI (reference sequence). This CDR3 spans 14 amino acids. The DNA for the CDR3 is TGTGCCAGCAGTTACTCGATCGGCACCGGGGAGCTGTTTTTT. This gives the protein CASSYSIGTGELFF.

This rearrangement joins TRBV7-3 to TRBJ1-5, with 7 positions matching TRBD1. The CDR3 has 15 amino acids. The V gene's germline CDR1 is SGHTA and CDR2 FQGTGA. Trimming took 5 bases from V and 4 from J; bases not matched to a gene: 8. DNA for the CDR3: TGTGCCAGCAGCCTAGACAGGGCTACTAATCAGCCCCAGCATTTT. Its translation: CASSLDRATNQPQHF.

In this sample, this clone turned up once. The chain has TRBV2 and TRBJ1-1; D is ambiguous. The V end lost 2 bases, the J end lost 10 bases, and 11 bases lay between the germline ends. This CDR3 has 12 amino acids. Germline assignment: CDR1 SNHLY and CDR2 FYNNEI. CDR3 loop: CASSEQDLVAFF. The DNA for the CDR3 is TGTGCCAGCAGTGAACAGGATTTGGTAGCTTTCTTT.

This clone has a handful of counts. The CDR3 protein is CASSQDLDIINTIYF. CDR3 DNA sequence: TGCGCCAGCAGCCAAGATCTGGACATTATAAACACCATATATTTT. V usage is TRBV4-1 and J usage is TRBJ1-3; D possibly corresponds to TRBD1 (5 bases). The germline CDR1 and CDR2 sequences are MGHRA and YSYEKL. The V gene lost 0 bases and the J gene lost 6 bases, with 12 bases spanning the gap. There are 15 residues in the CDR3.

This chain joins TRBV28 and TRBJ1-5, with 11 bases matching TRBD1. The CDR3 spans 17 residues. Germline-derived CDR1 and CDR2 are MDHEN and SYDVKM. V lost 4 bases and J lost 7; bases outside the gene matches: 12. The CDR3 region is CASSYGTGGILGQPQHF. The DNA for the CDR3 is TGTGCCAGCAGTTATGGGACAGGGGGAATCTTAGGCCAGCCCCAGCATTTT. The full variable domain, completed using reference TRBV28 and TRBJ1-5, is DVKVTQSSRYLVKRTGEKVFLECVQDMDHENMFWYRQDPGLGLRLIYFSYDVKMKEKGDIPEGYSVSREKKERFSLILESASTNQTSMYLCASSYGTGGILGQPQHFGDGTRLSIL.

This clone was seen a few times. This sequence joins TRBV7-9 and TRBJ2-6; D gene uncertain. The germline V gene has CDR1 SEHNR and CDR2 FQNEAQ (reference sequence). The CDR3 consists of 16 residues. Trimming took 5 bases from V and 0 from J, leaving 11 bases between them. The CDR3 DNA reads as TGTGCCAGCAGCCCCCATACACCCTCTGGGGCCAACGTCCTGACTTTC. Its protein is CASSPHTPSGANVLTF. Drawing the rest from reference TRBV7-9 and TRBJ2-6, the complete variable domain is DTGVSQNPRHKITKRGQNVTFRCDPISEHNRLYWYRQTLGQGPEFLTYFQNEAQLEKSRLLSDRFSAERPKGSFSTLEIQRTEQGDSAMYLCASSPHTPSGANVLTFGAGSRLTVL.

V usage is TRBV10-3 and J usage is TRBJ1-6; TRBD1 might be the D (5 bases). Trimming cost V 2 bases and J 8 bases, with 10 bases left between them. The CDR3 sequence is 14 residues long. In germline, CDR1 is ENHRY, CDR2 SYGVKD. CDR3 residues: CAISEQGGDSPLHF. The CDR3, as DNA: TGTGCCATCAGTGAGCAGGGAGGAGATTCACCCCTCCACTTT.

The rearrangement links TRBV29-1 to TRBJ2-5; tentatively, D is TRBD1 (5 bases). This CDR3 comprises 13 residues. Germline loops: CDR1 SQVTM, CDR2 ANQGSEA. The V and J ends lost 3 bases and 5 bases respectively, with 13 bases between them. CDR3: CSVEGRVRETQYF. DNA for the CDR3: TGCAGCGTTGAGGGCAGGGTAAGGGAGACCCAGTACTTC.

This sequence joins TRBV29-1 and TRBJ1-2, with 7 bases lining up with TRBD1. Germline CDR1 reads SQVTM; CDR2 reads ANQGSEA. V gave up 3 bases and J gave up 3 bases; unmatched junction bases: 7. The CDR3 is made up of 14 amino acids. The CDR3 bases are TGCAGCGTTGATGGTAAAGGGGGCGACTATGGCTACACCTTC. Translating gives CSVDGKGGDYGYTF. The variable domain in full, with the rest retrieved from reference TRBV29-1 and TRBJ1-2, is SAVISQKPSRDICQRGTSLTIQCQVDSQVTMMFWYRQQPGQSLTLIATANQGSEATYESGFVIDKFPISRPNLTFSTLTVSNMSPEDSSIYLCSVDGKGGDYGYTFGSGTRLTVV.

The chain combines TRBV15 with TRBJ2-7; D possibly corresponds to TRBD2 (5 bases). In germline, CDR1 is LNHNV, CDR2 YYDKDF (reference sequence). Between the trimmed V and J ends, which lost 8 bases and 5 bases, there was a span of 16 bases. The CDR3 length is 13 residues. The CDR3 DNA sequence: TGTGCCACCGCTCGAGCGGTCCCCAACGAGCAGTACTTC. This sequence encodes CATARAVPNEQYF.

The genes are TRBV27 and TRBJ1-1; TRBD1 aligns across 7 bases. CDR3 size: 13 residues. Germline loops: CDR1 MNHEY, CDR2 SMNVEV (reference sequence). The ends lost 2 bases at V and 3 bases at J; junction bases unmatched: 0. CDR3 sequence reads: CASSLTGDTEAFF. The CDR3 DNA reads TGTGCCAGCAGTTTAACAGGGGACACTGAAGCTTTCTTT.

The chain couples TRBV18 to TRBJ1-1, with a weak D call TRBD1 (5 bases). Trimming stripped 4 bases from V and 1 base from J, with 16 bases between. The CDR3 is 16 amino acids. The germline V gene encodes CDR1 KGHSH and CDR2 LQKENI. The CDR3 DNA is TGTGCCAGCTCACGCCAATCAGGGTTCTCGAACACTGAAGCTTTCTTT. It yields the protein CASSRQSGFSNTEAFF.

The genes are TRBV28 and TRBJ2-5, with D tentatively TRBD2 (5 bases). V was trimmed by 5 bases and J by 1 base, leaving 8 bases between them. The CDR3 length is 13 residues. Germline V gene data show CDR1 as MDHEN and CDR2 as SYDVKM. The CDR3 region is CASSNRGQETQYF. CDR3 DNA: TGTGCCAGCAGTAACCGGGGCCAAGAGACCCAGTACTTC.

The CDR3 DNA reads TGTGCCAGCACCGTTCAACAGGCTACGATAGGCACCATATATTTT. The encoded protein is CASTVQQATIGTIYF. The rearrangement joins TRBV7-2 to TRBJ1-3; D is perhaps TRBD1 (5 bases). Trimming took 7 bases from V and 9 from J, leaving 22 bases between them. Germline CDR1 reads SGHTA; CDR2 reads FQGNSA. The CDR3 sequence is 15 residues long.

The chain uses TRBV12-5 and TRBJ2-3; D possibly corresponds to TRBD2 (6 bases). The CDR3 has 14 residues. V lost 6 bases and J lost 4, with 14 bases in between. Germline V gene data show CDR1 as LGHNT and CDR2 as FRNRAP. CDR3 coding DNA: TGTGCTAGTGGGAGGTGGGGAGGCCCAGATACGCAGTATTTT. Amino acids: CASGRWGGPDTQYF.

The genes are TRBV30 and TRBJ1-2, with 9 bases lining up with TRBD1. V was pared by 2 bases and J by 8 bases, with 12 bases of the junction left unmatched. This CDR3 has 15 residues. Germline CDR1 and CDR2: GTSNPN and SVGIG (reference sequence). CDR3 loop: CAWSRGDRAFGGYTF. The DNA for the CDR3 is TGTGCCTGGAGTAGAGGGGACAGGGCTTTTGGCGGCTACACCTTC.

The chain recombines TRBV7-8 with TRBJ1-3, with 10 bases aligning to TRBD1. Trimming cost V 5 bases and J 3 bases; bases outside gene matches: 13. The V gene's germline CDR1 is SGHVS and CDR2 FQNEAQ. This CDR3 is built from 18 residues. The CDR3 loop reads CASSRLPGTGVGGNTIYF. The CDR3 DNA follows: TGTGCCAGCAGCCGGCTGCCTGGGACAGGGGTTGGTGGAAACACCATATATTTT.

V and J are TRBV29-1 and TRBJ2-1; D is unresolved. The germline CDR1 and CDR2 sequences are SQVTM and ANQGSEA. CDR3 length: 18 residues. Trimming took off 7 bases at V and 5 bases at J, with 30 bases between the two ends. The CDR3 sequence: CSAISRVARVLPNNEQFF. The DNA of the CDR3 is TGCAGCGCGATTTCTCGGGTAGCCCGTGTGCTCCCCAACAATGAGCAGTTCTTC.

The CDR3: CASSMQGTYYTEAFF. The CDR3, as DNA: TGTGCCAGTAGTATGCAGGGGACCTACTACACTGAAGCTTTCTTT. The V and J genes are TRBV19 and TRBJ1-1; a possible D gene is TRBD1 (6 bases). Trimming left V 3 bases short and J 3 bases short, with 14 bases between. Germline V gene lookup returns CDR1 LNHDA and CDR2 SQIVND (reference sequence). This CDR3 is built from 15 residues.

This rearrangement joins TRBV5-6 to TRBJ2-7; 9 nucleotides line up with TRBD2. J lost 2 bases, V lost 4 bases, and 7 bases had no gene match. This CDR3 spans 15 amino acids. Per germline, CDR1 SGHDT and CDR2 YYEEEE. CDR3 residues: CASSTLAGPAYEQYF. CDR3 nucleotides: TGTGCCAGCAGCACACTAGCGGGCCCTGCCTACGAGCAGTACTTC.

The chain uses TRBV5-1 and TRBJ1-2; a weak D match, TRBD1 (5 bases). V lost 0 bases and J 8 bases, leaving 11 bases between the germline ends. Germline V gene lookup returns CDR1 SGHRS and CDR2 YFSETQ. The CDR3 runs 13 residues. CDR3 nucleotide sequence: TGCGCCAGCAGCTTGGGGTCCAGGGCCGGCTACACCTTC. Amino acids: CASSLGSRAGYTF.

The chain couples TRBV6-1 to TRBJ2-1, with D possibly TRBD1 on 6 matching bases. The germline V gene encodes CDR1 MNHNS and CDR2 SASEGT. This CDR3 is built from 16 residues. V was cut by 3 bases and J by 6 bases, with 18 bases left in between. CDR3 bases: TGTGCCAGCAGTGAGGGGCCCGGGCAGGGGCCCAATGAGCAGTTCTTC. Its translation: CASSEGPGQGPNEQFF.